The clone carrying this TCR beta chain appeared once. Its specificity is unknown. Other nucleotide sequences in the sample specify the same CDR3. The sample originates from a study of T cell clonotyping in hematopoietic cell transplantation. Assay used: immunoSEQ multiplex PCR; TCRdb lists only in-frame clones, some missing. The sample includes about 36,000 clones, 75% to 90% of them seen just once. Findings and limits, study-wide: Graft donor and pretransplant recipient Inverse Simpson Index values predicted broader posttransplant TCR diversity. CD4 and CD8 repertoire contributions could not be separated without sorting.

The sequenced sample consisted of peripheral blood mononuclear cells. The source is a woman in her 40s in good health. Some clones in this sample may be carry-over from other donors' samples.

The CDR3 is CASSLGTDSYEQYF. In DNA, the CDR3 is TGCGCCAGCAGCCTGGGGACGGACTCCTACGAGCAGTACTTC. The chain recombines TRBV5-1 with TRBJ2-7; the D gene could be TRBD1 or TRBD2 (5 bases each). The CDR3 has 14 residues. V dropped 4 bases and J dropped 0 bases, with 11 bases sitting between them. CDR1 and CDR2 (germline): SGHRS, YFSETQ. The full variable domain, with the rest looked up from reference TRBV5-1 and TRBJ2-7, is KAGVTQTPRYLIKTRGQQVTLSCSPISGHRSVSWYQQTPGQGLQFLFEYFSETQRNKGNFPGRFSGRQFSNSRSEMNVSTLELGDSALYLCASSLGTDSYEQYFGPGTRLTVT.